This T cell receptor beta chain was profiled in a study of naive and memory T cell subsets. Both TRBC1 and TRBC2 were covered by a beta constant-region primer of two equimolar oligonucleotides. The ligated cDNA underwent four PCR rounds using SP2 and nested alpha and beta constant-region primers. MiXCR, run by TCRdb on the UMI-ligation and nested PCR reads, gives a single entry per CDR3 protein. Of 150,000 or so distinct CDR3 sequences detected, approximately 22% appear once; the ten largest clones hold 0.11%. As concerns this clonotype: What it recognizes is unknown.

Four subsets defined by CD45RA and CD27 were sorted after CD3, CD4, CD8 and live/dead staining. Study observations and caveats: A few larger clonotypes appeared in naive repertoires, especially CD8, possibly memory cells re-expressing CD45RA. Diversity fell and Gini index rose from naive through CM, EM, EMRA.

The germline V gene encodes CDR1 MNHEY and CDR2 SMNVEV (reference sequence). The ends were cut back, 0 bases at V and 4 bases at J, with 7 bases in the middle. The CDR3 is 14 amino acids. Material for sequencing was naive CD4+ T cells from blood. The chain is built from TRBV27 and TRBJ2-1; D remains unclear. The receptor was isolated from a human donor in good health. CDR3 nucleotide sequence: TGTGCCAGCAGTTTATCCAGGATATACAATGAGCAGTTCTTC. Translating gives CASSLSRIYNEQFF.